The 26 T cell receptor beta chains below all came from one sample that was sequenced in a study of cytomegalovirus exposure and HLA in healthy donors. PCR was performed using 60 Vbeta and 13 Jbeta primers. Libraries were prepared by immunoSEQ multiplex PCR; TCRdb keeps only in-frame clonotypes and omits some of them. The data contain 150,000 or so clones, roughly 80% of them seen just once; the ten biggest clones take up 7% to 9%. The sequenced sample was PBMCs. The receptor source for this set is a male donor in good health and CMV-seropositive.

The chain uses TRBV7-4 and TRBJ2-1; 7 bases match TRBD1. Germline V gene sequence: CDR1 SGHVT, CDR2 SQSDAQ. This CDR3 is 16 amino acids long. The V and J ends lost 5 bases and 0 bases, in that order; junction bases with no gene match: 7. CDR3 bases: TGTGCCAGCAGCGCATACAGGGGTTGCTCCTACAATGAGCAGTTCTTC. Amino acids: CASSAYRGCSYNEQFF. Variable domain in full (rest from reference TRBV7-4 and TRBJ2-1): GAGVSQSPRYKVAKRGRDVALRCDSISGHVTLYWYRQTLGQGSEVLTYSQSDAQRDKSGRPSGRFSAERPERSVSTLKIQRTEQGDSAVYLCASSAYRGCSYNEQFFGPGTRLTVL.

This clone showed up just a few times. This chain connects TRBV5-1 to TRBJ2-2; unclear D gene. The CDR3 has 17 amino acids. Deletions cut 2 bases from V and 2 bases from J, with 16 bases between. Germline V gives CDR1 SGHRS, CDR2 YFSETQ. This CDR3 is CASSLASHSINTGELFF. The CDR3 DNA is TGCGCCAGCAGCTTAGCGAGCCATTCCATTAACACCGGGGAGCTGTTTTTT.

V usage is TRBV6-5 and J usage is TRBJ2-7; 7 bases line up with TRBD1. This CDR3 region has 14 residues. V gave up 2 bases and J gave up 6 bases; unmatched junction bases: 7. Germline V CDR1 and CDR2: MNHEY, SVGAGI. The CDR3 bases are TGTGCCAGCAGTTACGGGACAGAACTGGGCGAGCAGTACTTC. Residues: CASSYGTELGEQYF.

J is TRBJ2-7 and V is TRBV18, with D maybe TRBD1 (6 bases). Germline CDR1 reads KGHSH; CDR2 reads LQKENI. The CDR3 totals 13 residues. V dropped 2 bases and J dropped 7 bases, with 12 bases sitting between them. CDR3 sequence: CASSPAGAWEQYF. The CDR3, as DNA: TGTGCCAGCTCACCAGCAGGGGCTTGGGAGCAGTACTTC.

The gene calls are TRBV6-5 and TRBJ1-1, with D possibly TRBD1 on 5 matching bases. There are 14 residues in the CDR3. From germline, CDR1 is MNHEY and CDR2 SVGAGI. V was cut by 5 bases and J by 1 base, with 11 bases left in between. The CDR3 here is CASSRWGGNTEAFF. CDR3 DNA sequence: TGTGCCAGCAGTCGGTGGGGGGGGAACACTGAAGCTTTCTTT.

The chain combines TRBV4-1 with TRBJ1-2; no clear D gene. The germline V gene has CDR1 MGHRA and CDR2 YSYEKL. The CDR3 runs to 14 residues. The V and J ends lost 1 base and 4 bases respectively, with 10 bases between them. The chain's CDR3 is CASSQATVVYGYTF. The DNA of the CDR3 is TGCGCCAGCAGCCAAGCTACAGTTGTCTATGGCTACACCTTC.

The chain carries TRBV6-5 and TRBJ1-2, with TRBD1 matching 7 bases. The CDR3 has 15 amino acids. CDR1 MNHEY and CDR2 SVGAGI come from the germline V gene. V lost 5 bases, J lost 4 bases, and 10 bases stayed unmatched. The CDR3 loop reads CASSRQQGYGYGYTF. Written as DNA, the CDR3 is TGTGCCAGCAGTCGACAACAGGGGTATGGCTATGGCTACACCTTC.

This clone was recorded a few times. The chain combines TRBV9 with TRBJ1-4, with D tentatively TRBD1 (5 bases). Germline V gene data show CDR1 as SGDLS and CDR2 as YYNGEE. The length of the CDR3 is 14 residues. V was clipped by 4 bases and J by 0 bases, with 7 bases between them. The chain's CDR3 is CASSMTATNEKLFF. The CDR3 DNA follows: TGTGCCAGCAGCATGACAGCAACTAATGAAAAACTGTTTTTT.

The V call is TRBV18, the J call TRBJ1-6; TRBD1 matches 7 bases. With V trimmed by 4 bases and J by 5 bases, 8 bases remained unmatched. Germline CDR1 and CDR2: KGHSH and LQKENI. This CDR3 comprises 16 residues. The CDR3: CASSRFRQGNNSPLHF. For the CDR3, the DNA is TGTGCCAGCTCACGGTTTCGACAGGGAAATAATTCACCCCTCCACTTT. Using reference TRBV18 and TRBJ1-6 for the parts outside the CDR3, the full variable domain is NAGVMQNPRHLVRRRGQEARLRCSPMKGHSHVYWYRQLPEEGLKFMVYLQKENIIDESGMPKERFSAEFPKEGPSILRIQQVVRGDSAAYFCASSRFRQGNNSPLHFGNGTRLTVT.

This clone was picked up a small number of times. V usage is TRBV27 and J usage is TRBJ1-6, with 9 bases lining up with TRBD1. Trimming removed 5 bases from V and 14 bases from J; junction bases left unmatched: 13. The CDR3 has 15 residues. Germline CDR1 is MNHEY and CDR2 is SMNVEV (reference sequence). CDR3 nucleotides: TGTGCCAGCAGTCCGGTCCCGGGACAGGGTCTGGCCCTCCACTTT. Amino acids: CASSPVPGQGLALHF.

This chain uses TRBV6-1 with TRBJ2-2; 8 positions match TRBD1. Germline V gene data show CDR1 as MNHNS and CDR2 as SASEGT. This CDR3 spans 16 amino acids. J gave up 6 bases and V 2 bases, and 8 bases lay outside the gene matches. CDR3 loop: CASSETDRVNAGELFF. CDR3 sequence (DNA): TGTGCCAGCAGTGAAACGGACAGGGTTAATGCCGGGGAGCTGTTTTTT.

The chain is built from TRBV7-8 and TRBJ1-1, with 9 bases fitting TRBD1. Trimming removed 2 bases from V and 0 bases from J; junction bases left unmatched: 7. Germline loops: CDR1 SGHVS, CDR2 FQNEAQ. The CDR3 runs 17 residues. CDR3 DNA: TGTGCCAGCAGCTTAAAGGGGACAGGGTTCATGAACACTGAAGCTTTCTTT. Translation: CASSLKGTGFMNTEAFF.

The chain recombines TRBV5-1 with TRBJ2-5; a weak D match, TRBD2 (5 bases). Deletions cut 0 bases from V and 0 bases from J, with 9 bases between. Germline assignment: CDR1 SGHRS and CDR2 YFSETQ. The CDR3 is made up of 15 amino acids. CDR3 sequence reads: CASSLVDGNQETQYF. The CDR3 DNA reads as TGCGCCAGCAGCTTGGTGGACGGGAACCAAGAGACCCAGTACTTC.

This clone was counted between two and nine times. V and J are TRBV9 and TRBJ2-2, with 8 nucleotides matching TRBD2. Germline CDR1 reads SGDLS; CDR2 reads YYNGEE. Trimming took 0 bases from V and 6 from J; bases not matched to a gene: 4. This CDR3 has 15 residues. The CDR3 here is CASSVGGRISGELFF. In DNA form, the CDR3 reads TGTGCCAGCAGCGTAGGCGGGAGGATCTCCGGGGAGCTGTTTTTT.

This rearrangement joins TRBV6-1 to TRBJ1-2; D may be TRBD1 (5 bases). V lost 8 bases, J lost 6 bases, and 13 bases lay in between. Germline loops: CDR1 MNHNS, CDR2 SASEGT. The CDR3 totals 12 residues. CDR3 sequence reads: CASEGSGDGYTF. The CDR3 nucleotides are TGTGCCAGCGAGGGGTCGGGAGATGGCTACACCTTC.

V gene TRBV28 combines with J gene TRBJ1-1; D not resolved. CDR3 size: 13 residues. CDR1 MDHEN and CDR2 SYDVKM come from the germline V gene. Between the trimmed V and J ends, which lost 5 bases and 4 bases, there was a span of 11 bases. For the CDR3, the DNA is TGTGCCAGCAGTCCCCACAGCGGCACTGAAGCTTTCTTT. Protein product: CASSPHSGTEAFF. Full variable domain (missing parts from reference TRBV28 and TRBJ1-1): DVKVTQSSRYLVKRTGEKVFLECVQDMDHENMFWYRQDPGLGLRLIYFSYDVKMKEKGDIPEGYSVSREKKERFSLILESASTNQTSMYLCASSPHSGTEAFFGQGTRLTVV.

The V and J genes are TRBV28 and TRBJ2-7; perhaps TRBD2 as D (6 bases). The V end was cut by 5 bases, the J end by 4 bases, with 15 bases between. The CDR3 has 14 amino acids. Germline V gene sequence: CDR1 MDHEN, CDR2 SYDVKM. The CDR3 spells CASSRIGTRYEQYF. As DNA, the CDR3 is TGTGCCAGCAGTCGGATAGGGACTCGATACGAGCAGTACTTC.

This chain links TRBV7-2 with TRBJ2-2; D not certain. V lost 5 bases, J lost 2 bases, and 6 bases lay in between. The germline CDR1 and CDR2 sequences are SGHTA and FQGNSA. The CDR3 has 13 residues. CDR3 region: CASSVSNTGELFF. DNA for the CDR3: TGTGCCAGCAGCGTGAGCAACACCGGGGAGCTGTTTTTT.

The chain has TRBV7-6 and TRBJ1-3; D remains ambiguous. Germline V gives CDR1 SGHVS, CDR2 FNYEAQ. The ends were cut back, 0 bases at V and 2 bases at J, with 11 bases in the middle. The CDR3 has 16 residues. The CDR3 sequence: CASSLAGPLAGNTIYF. CDR3 bases: TGTGCCAGCAGCTTAGCGGGCCCTCTGGCTGGAAACACCATATATTTT.

Details on this clone: The sample contains more than one DNA sequence encoding this CDR3. V is TRBV30 and J is TRBJ2-1; 14 bases line up with TRBD2. The length of the CDR3 is 17 residues. Trimming took 3 bases from V and 0 from J; bases not matched to a gene: 4. Per germline, CDR1 GTSNPN and CDR2 SVGIG (reference sequence). CDR3 bases: TGTGCCTGGAGAAGACTAGCGGGGGGGAGCTCCTACAATGAGCAGTTCTTC. Residues: CAWRRLAGGSSYNEQFF.

V is TRBV9 and J is TRBJ1-1; D perhaps matches TRBD1 (5 bases). Trimming pared 0 bases from V and 7 bases from J, leaving 10 bases between. CDR3 length: 13 residues. Germline-derived CDR1 and CDR2 are SGDLS and YYNGEE. For the CDR3, the DNA is TGTGCCAGCAGCGTAGGTCAGGGCTATGAAGCTTTCTTT. Protein product: CASSVGQGYEAFF.

This clone was counted a single time. The chain recombines TRBV7-2 with TRBJ1-4; D uncertain. V lost 5 bases, J lost 8 bases, and 9 bases lay in between. From germline, CDR1 is SGHTA and CDR2 FQGNSA. The CDR3 runs to 12 residues. DNA for the CDR3: TGTGCCAGCAGCCCCTATACCGAAAAACTGTTTTTT. This gives the protein CASSPYTEKLFF. Filled out from reference TRBV7-2 and TRBJ1-4, the complete variable domain reads GAGVSQSPSNKVTEKGKDVELRCDPISGHTALYWYRQSLGQGLEFLIYFQGNSAPDKSGLPSDRFSAERTGGSVSTLTIQRTQQEDSAVYLCASSPYTEKLFFGSGTQLSVL.

J is TRBJ1-4 and V is TRBV18; 8 bases align to TRBD1. V trimming: 2 bases; J trimming: 4 bases; junction bases outside the gene matches: 3. Germline lookup yields CDR1 KGHSH and CDR2 LQKENI. The CDR3 extends over 15 amino acids. The CDR3 spells CASSPGTGHNEKLFF. The CDR3 DNA is TGTGCCAGCTCACCAGGGACAGGTCATAATGAAAAACTGTTTTTT.

The V and J genes are TRBV10-3 and TRBJ2-2, with 9 bases matching TRBD1. The ends lost 11 bases at V and 3 bases at J; junction bases unmatched: 13. CDR3 size: 16 residues. Germline CDR1 ENHRY, CDR2 SYGVKD. The CDR3 DNA is TGTGCCGTCAAACTTACAGGGGGCGCCGACACCGGGGAGCTGTTTTTT. Translating it yields CAVKLTGGADTGELFF.

The chain carries TRBV7-9 and TRBJ1-3; D not resolved. V was clipped by 8 bases and J by 0 bases, with 8 bases between them. Germline V gene sequence: CDR1 SEHNR, CDR2 FQNEAQ (reference sequence). This CDR3 region has 13 residues. CDR3 sequence (DNA): TGTGCCAGCGCACAGAGCTCTGGAAACACCATATATTTT. Protein: CASAQSSGNTIYF.

This clone was picked up one time. The chain uses TRBV4-3 and TRBJ2-1; 13 bases line up with TRBD2. The CDR3 loop spans 16 amino acids. CDR1 and CDR2 (germline): LGHNA, YSLEER. V lost 5 bases and J lost 9; bases outside the gene matches: 10. CDR3 loop: CASSVLTSGRGLEQFF. For the CDR3, the DNA is TGCGCCAGCAGCGTATTAACTAGCGGGAGGGGACTTGAGCAGTTCTTC.